In its sample, the clone carrying this T cell receptor (beta chain) was seen once. This entry is derived from a study of T cell changes during pregnancy in multiple sclerosis. Profiling relied on immunoSEQ multiplex PCR, and the TCRdb table lists in-frame clones only, not all of them. The profile shows tens of thousands of clones, more than 75% of them singletons. The germline V and J ends were trimmed by 5 bases and 1 base, with 12 bases remaining between them. The CDR3 has 15 amino acids. Germline V lookup: CDR1 SGHRS, CDR2 YFSETQ. The clonotype originates from a female donor in good health, enrolled as a control in a pregnancy study. Sequenced here: CD4+ T cells from peripheral blood mononuclear cells, sampled in the second trimester of pregnancy. This rearrangement joins TRBV5-1 to TRBJ2-2, with D possibly TRBD2 on 6 matching bases. Here the CDR3 DNA reads TGCGCCAGCAGGGCGGGGATCTTGAACACCGGGGAGCTGTTTTTT. Protein: CASRAGILNTGELFF.